This T cell receptor (beta chain) was recovered during a study of technical replicates of blood from several donors. This CDR3 is built from 13 residues. V shed 6 bases, J shed 7 bases, and the junction held 8 bases outside the gene matches. CDR1 is SNHLY and CDR2 is FYNNEI in the germline V gene. Sequencing was performed with immunoSEQ multiplex PCR; in TCRdb, only in-frame clones are kept and a portion is missing. The sample has 45,000 to 65,000 clones, over 90% seen once. This TCR was sampled from a human donor in good health. Some clones in this sample may be carry-over from other donors' samples. Source material: PBMCs. This chain joins TRBV2 and TRBJ2-7; 8 bases map to TRBD2. CDR3 in amino acids: CASSLSGSREQYF. The CDR3 bases are TGTGCCAGCAGCCTGAGCGGGAGCCGGGAGCAGTACTTC.